The clone carrying this T cell receptor (beta chain) was observed a few times. Drawn from each donor were roughly 10 milliliters of peripheral blood. Through a sample-barcoded 5' primer and a J-beta primer mix, a second PCR was run for roughly 6 to 12 cycles. Each of the cDNA molecules was tagged by a template-switch adaptor with 12 random nucleotides. TCRdb used MiXCR to reprocess the 5' RACE reads, holding one entry per CDR3 protein. The repertoire holds 710,000 or so distinct CDR3 sequences, with around 32% as singletons. CDR3 length equals 14 residues. The V gene end was trimmed by 8 bases and the J gene end by 1 base; junction bases not matched to a gene: 5. The germline gives CDR1 MNHEY, CDR2 SVGAGI. This sample is drawn from a study of blood T cells in healthy people across ages.

The TCR sequence derives from a woman of 80 years or more in good health. The genes are TRBV6-5 and TRBJ1-1; 9 nucleotides align to TRBD1. The sequenced sample consisted of blood. CDR3 sequence reads: CASGQGLRNTEAFF. CDR3 coding DNA: TGTGCCAGCGGACAGGGGCTTCGGAACACTGAAGCTTTCTTT.